Listed below are T cell receptor beta chains from one sample, sequenced in a study of prognosis after radiotherapy for stage I lung cancer. TCRdb called the multiplex PCR reads again in MiXCR, with one record for every CDR3 protein. The sample contains approximately 13,000 distinct CDR3 sequences, approximately 53% of which appear only once. Sequences were derived from PBMCs, sampled before or after stereotactic body radiation therapy (not recorded which). These receptors were taken from a donor older than 45 with non-small cell lung cancer. The CDR3 runs from the conserved cysteine through the conserved F or W. Each record gives: D gene, J gene, clone size, V gene, CDR3 protein, CDR3 DNA. A D gene is named only where the DNA matches it firmly. Expanded clones get a size class; other rows say once, few or many, or leave the size out.

TRBD1,TRBJ1-6,NA,TRBV27,CASGWDRGRLHF,TGTGCCAGCGGCTGGGACAGGGGGCGCCTCCACTTT
NA,TRBJ2-7,NA,TRBV19,CASSRGSEQYF,TGTGCCAGTAGTAGGGGATCCGAGCAGTACTTC
NA,TRBJ1-2,NA,TRBV6-2/TRBV6-3,CASDVTGGYGYTF,TGTGCCAGCGATGTTACCGGAGGATATGGCTACACCTTC
TRBD2,TRBJ2-1,many,TRBV28,CASSGTSGRIVSYNEQFF,TGTGCCAGCAGTGGGACTAGCGGGCGTATAGTTTCCTACAATGAGCAGTTCTTC
NA,TRBJ1-6,NA,TRBV5-1,CASSVQGYNSPLHF,TGCGCCAGCAGCGTTCAGGGTTATAATTCACCCCTCCACTTT
NA,TRBJ1-5,NA,TRBV19,CASTQGGQPQHF,TGTGCCAGTACCCAAGGGGGTCAGCCCCAGCATTTT
TRBD1,TRBJ1-4,many,TRBV19,CASRRPGQGVTNEKLFF,TGTGCCAGTAGGCGTCCGGGACAGGGTGTGACTAATGAAAAACTGTTTTTT
TRBD1,TRBJ1-1,many,TRBV19,CASSFSGTGDTEAFF,TGTGCCAGTAGTTTTTCCGGGACAGGGGACACTGAAGCTTTCTTT
NA,TRBJ1-2,many,TRBV20-1,CSARGGGNYGYTF,TGCAGTGCTAGGGGGGGGGGAAACTATGGCTACACCTTC
NA,TRBJ1-4,many,TRBV6-5,CASSYSGAVDEKLFF,TGTGCCAGCAGTTACTCGGGGGCTGTTGATGAAAAACTGTTTTTT
NA,TRBJ2-5,few,TRBV11-3,CASSLEGASLQETQYF,TGTGCCAGCAGCTTAGAGGGTGCGTCCCTCCAAGAGACCCAGTACTTC
NA,TRBJ2-1,NA,TRBV20-1,CSDSAGTGYYEQFF,TGCAGTGATAGTGCCGGGACTGGATACTATGAGCAGTTCTTC
TRBD1,TRBJ2-7,NA,TRBV12-3/TRBV12-4,CASSRPGQVGYEQYF,TGTGCCAGCAGTCGGCCGGGACAGGTGGGCTACGAGCAGTACTTC
TRBD2,TRBJ2-3,many,TRBV28,CASSETSGLKDTQYF,TGTGCCAGCAGCGAGACTAGCGGTCTTAAAGATACGCAGTATTTT
NA,TRBJ1-3,NA,TRBV5-1,CASSLGSSGNTIYF,TGCGCCAGCAGCTTGGGGAGCTCTGGAAACACCATATATTTT
TRBD1,TRBJ2-7,NA,TRBV11-2,CASSTTGDHEQYF,TGTGCCAGCAGCACCACAGGGGACCACGAGCAGTACTTC
NA,TRBJ1-3,NA,TRBV7-9,CASSTRGTGNTIYF,TGTGCCAGCAGCACCAGGGGTACCGGAAACACCATATATTTT
NA,TRBJ1-5,NA,TRBV7-9,CASSPPSLENQPQHF,TGTGCCAGCAGCCCACCGTCGCTAGAGAATCAGCCCCAGCATTTT
NA,TRBJ2-7,NA,TRBV20-1,CSARPEGVRGEQYF,TGCAGTGCTCGCCCGGAGGGGGTTCGGGGCGAGCAGTACTTC
TRBD2,TRBJ2-5,many,TRBV5-1,CASRLAGKETQYF,TGCGCCAGCAGACTAGCGGGGAAAGAGACCCAGTACTTC
NA,TRBJ1-6,many,TRBV5-8,CASSSQQGLGSNSPLHF,TGTGCCAGCAGCAGCCAACAGGGACTCGGTAGTAATTCACCCCTCCACTTT
TRBD1,TRBJ1-3,NA,TRBV25-1,CASSQSWTGVGNTIYF,TGTGCCAGCAGTCAATCATGGACAGGGGTCGGAAACACCATATATTTT
NA,TRBJ1-2,NA,TRBV6-5,CASSYQANYGYTF,TGTGCCAGCAGTTACCAGGCTAACTATGGCTACACCTTC
TRBD2,TRBJ2-2,many,TRBV4-1,CASSAPGTSGRAGELFF,TGCGCCAGCAGCGCGCCCGGGACTAGCGGGAGGGCCGGGGAGCTGTTTTTT
NA,TRBJ2-7,NA,TRBV28,CASSLYTGYSYEQYF,TGTGCCAGCAGTTTATACACCGGGTACTCCTACGAGCAGTACTTC
NA,TRBJ1-5,many,TRBV6-2/TRBV6-3,CASSYSNSGRLWPQHF,TGTGCCAGCAGTTACTCAAACAGCGGTCGTTTGTGGCCCCAGCATTTT
NA,TRBJ2-1,many,TRBV18,CASSPLDLGSGTYNEQFF,TGTGCCAGCTCACCATTAGATCTGGGGAGTGGAACCTACAATGAGCAGTTCTTC
NA,TRBJ2-3,NA,TRBV19,CASSINFRGDTQYF,TGTGCCAGTAGTATAAACTTCAGGGGAGATACGCAGTATTTT
TRBD2,TRBJ2-7,many,TRBV7-9,CASSPTGGASGSYEQYF,TGTGCCAGCAGCCCTACGGGGGGGGCTAGCGGGAGTTACGAGCAGTACTTC
NA,TRBJ2-2,NA,TRBV11-2,CASSLVQDNTGELFF,TGTGCCAGCAGCTTAGTGCAGGATAACACCGGGGAGCTGTTTTTT
TRBD1,TRBJ2-3,NA,TRBV5-4,CASIFRDRGDTQYF,TGTGCCAGCATCTTCCGGGACAGGGGGGATACGCAGTATTTT
NA,TRBJ2-6,many,TRBV4-1,CASSPGVRFSGANVLTF,TGCGCCAGCAGCCCAGGCGTCAGGTTCTCTGGGGCCAACGTCCTGACTTTC
NA,TRBJ2-7,medium-sized,TRBV6-1,CASKGWSSYEQYF,TGTGCCAGCAAAGGGTGGTCCTCCTACGAGCAGTACTTC
NA,TRBJ1-5,NA,TRBV5-1,CASGFGEGSNQPQHF,TGCGCCAGCGGCTTTGGGGAGGGGAGCAATCAGCCCCAGCATTTT
NA,TRBJ1-5,many,TRBV20-1,CSASGGNQPQHF,TGCAGTGCTTCTGGGGGCAATCAGCCCCAGCATTTT
NA,TRBJ2-7,medium-sized,TRBV6-4,CASSGLAVPYEQYF,TGTGCCAGCAGTGGATTGGCAGTCCCCTACGAGCAGTACTTC
TRBD1,TRBJ1-5,NA,TRBV4-2,CASSQDRGLGQPQHF,TGTGCCAGCAGCCAAGACAGGGGGCTTGGACAGCCCCAGCATTTT
NA,TRBJ1-6,many,TRBV27,CASSSIRAGGRNSPLHF,TGTGCCAGCAGTTCCATTCGTGCCGGGGGTCGGAATTCACCCCTCCACTTT
NA,TRBJ1-1,NA,TRBV11-1,CASSFGRTEASF,TGTGCCAGCAGCTTTGGGCGCACTGAAGCTTCCTTT
TRBD1,TRBJ1-1,many,TRBV5-4,CASIRDSENTEAFF,TGTGCCAGCATCCGGGACAGTGAGAACACTGAAGCTTTCTTT
NA,TRBJ2-3,NA,TRBV7-9,CASSSLTDTQYF,TGTGCCAGCAGCTCATTGACAGATACGCAGTATTTT
NA,TRBJ2-6,NA,TRBV12-3/TRBV12-4,CASMTGANVLTF,TGTGCCAGCATGACTGGGGCCAACGTCCTGACTTTC
TRBD2,TRBJ2-1,once,TRBV11-1,CASSLGLAAYNEQFF,TGTGCCAGCAGTTTAGGACTAGCCGCCTACAATGAGCAGTTCTTC
NA,TRBJ1-5,many,TRBV10-2,CASSATSNQPQHF,TGCGCCAGCAGTGCTACTAGCAATCAGCCCCAGCATTTT
TRBD1,TRBJ1-2,NA,TRBV7-6,CASSLTTGGYGYTF,TGTGCCAGCAGCTTAACGACAGGGGGCTATGGCTACACCTTC
NA,TRBJ1-2,once,TRBV2,CASTFVRIINYGYTF,TGTGCCAGCACCTTCGTCAGAATTATTAACTATGGCTACACCTTC
TRBD2,TRBJ2-7,many,TRBV5-1,CASSSGTSGSEQYF,TGCGCCAGCAGCTCCGGGACTAGCGGGAGCGAGCAGTACTTC
NA,TRBJ2-1,many,TRBV20-1,CSALLGGGEQFF,TGCAGTGCACTGTTAGGGGGGGGTGAGCAGTTCTTC
NA,TRBJ1-3,NA,TRBV4-3,CASSLGAGAGNTIYF,TGCGCCAGCAGCCTTGGGGCAGGGGCTGGAAACACCATATATTTT